This T cell receptor beta chain was captured by sequencing in a study of T cell responses to AZD1222 COVID-19 vaccine. Assay used: immunoSEQ multiplex PCR; TCRdb lists only in-frame clones, some missing. The data contain 150,000 to 200,000 clones, around 93% of them singletons. The germline gives CDR1 SGHVS, CDR2 FQNEAQ. The CDR3 totals 17 residues. V shed 0 bases, J shed 3 bases, and the junction held 6 bases outside the gene matches. This sequence originates from an adult in good health. The source was peripheral blood, collected on day 0 of AZD1222 vaccination. The chain combines TRBV7-8 with TRBJ2-1; 9 positions agree with TRBD2. The CDR3 nucleotides read TGTGCCAGCAGCTTAGCCGGCGGGGGGGCCATCTACAATGAGCAGTTCTTC. Translation: CASSLAGGGAIYNEQFF. Looking up the rest from reference TRBV7-8 and TRBJ2-1 gives the full variable domain: GAGVSQSPRYKVAKRGQDVALRCDPISGHVSLFWYQQALGQGPEFLTYFQNEAQLDKSGLPSDRFFAERPEGSVSTLKIQRTQQEDSAVYLCASSLAGGGAIYNEQFFGPGTRLTVL.